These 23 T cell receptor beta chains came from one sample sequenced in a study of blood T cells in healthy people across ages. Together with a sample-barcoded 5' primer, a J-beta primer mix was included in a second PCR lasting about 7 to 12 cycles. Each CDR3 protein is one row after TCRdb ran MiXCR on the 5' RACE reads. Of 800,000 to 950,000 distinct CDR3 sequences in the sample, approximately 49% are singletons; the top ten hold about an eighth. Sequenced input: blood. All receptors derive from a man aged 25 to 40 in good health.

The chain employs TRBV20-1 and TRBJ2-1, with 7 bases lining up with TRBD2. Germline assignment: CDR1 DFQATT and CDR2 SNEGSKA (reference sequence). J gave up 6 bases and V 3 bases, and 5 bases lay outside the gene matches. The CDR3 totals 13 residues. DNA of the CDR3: TGCAGTGCTAGGGGGGGGTCTTTCAATGAGCAGTTCTTC. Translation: CSARGGSFNEQFF.

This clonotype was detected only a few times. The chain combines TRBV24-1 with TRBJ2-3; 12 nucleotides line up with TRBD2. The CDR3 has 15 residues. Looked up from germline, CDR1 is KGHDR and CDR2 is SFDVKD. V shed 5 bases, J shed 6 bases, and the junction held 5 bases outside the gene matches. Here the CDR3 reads CATSVASGGADTQYF. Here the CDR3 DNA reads TGTGCCACCAGTGTAGCTAGCGGGGGGGCCGATACGCAGTATTTT.

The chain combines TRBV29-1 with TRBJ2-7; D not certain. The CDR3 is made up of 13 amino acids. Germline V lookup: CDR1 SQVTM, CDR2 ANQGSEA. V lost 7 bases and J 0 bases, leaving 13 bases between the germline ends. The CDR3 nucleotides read TGCAGCGCCGCCCGACACGGCTCCTACGAGCAGTACTTC. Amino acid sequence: CSAARHGSYEQYF.

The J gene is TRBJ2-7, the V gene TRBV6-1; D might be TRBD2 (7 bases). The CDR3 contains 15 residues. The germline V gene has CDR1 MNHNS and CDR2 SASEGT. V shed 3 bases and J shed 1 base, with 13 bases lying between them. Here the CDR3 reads CASSEGEGGSYEQYF. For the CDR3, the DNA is TGTGCCAGCAGTGAGGGGGAGGGGGGTTCCTACGAGCAGTACTTC.

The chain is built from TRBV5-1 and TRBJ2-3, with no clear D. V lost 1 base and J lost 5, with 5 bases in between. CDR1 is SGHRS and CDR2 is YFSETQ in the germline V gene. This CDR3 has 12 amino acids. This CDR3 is CASSLFVDTQYF. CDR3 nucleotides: TGCGCCAGCAGCTTGTTCGTAGATACGCAGTATTTT.

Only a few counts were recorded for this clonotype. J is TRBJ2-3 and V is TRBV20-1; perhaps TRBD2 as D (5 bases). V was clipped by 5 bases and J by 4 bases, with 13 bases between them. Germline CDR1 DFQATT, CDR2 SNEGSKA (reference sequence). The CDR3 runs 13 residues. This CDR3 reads CSAPRAGADTQYF. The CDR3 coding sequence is TGCAGTGCTCCTAGGGCGGGCGCAGATACGCAGTATTTT.

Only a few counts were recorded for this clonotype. The CDR3 coding sequence is TGTGCCAGCAGTCGAACCCAGGGTACCTACGAGCAGTACTTC. Residues: CASSRTQGTYEQYF. This chain links TRBV6-5 with TRBJ2-7; possibly TRBD1 for D (5 bases). V was shortened by 5 bases and J by 2 bases, with 13 bases between the two germline ends. CDR1 MNHEY and CDR2 SVGAGI come from the germline V gene. The CDR3 has 14 amino acids.

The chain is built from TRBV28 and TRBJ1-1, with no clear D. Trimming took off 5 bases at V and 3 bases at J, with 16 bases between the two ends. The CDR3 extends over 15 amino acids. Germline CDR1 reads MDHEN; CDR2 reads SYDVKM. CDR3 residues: CASSLGGSPYTEAFF. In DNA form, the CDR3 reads TGTGCCAGCAGTCTCGGTGGCAGCCCCTACACTGAAGCTTTCTTT.

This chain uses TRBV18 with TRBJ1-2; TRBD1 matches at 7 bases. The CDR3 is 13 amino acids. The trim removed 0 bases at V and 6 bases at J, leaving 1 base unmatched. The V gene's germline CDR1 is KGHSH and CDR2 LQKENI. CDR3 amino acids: CASSPPQGNGYTF. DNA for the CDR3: TGTGCCAGCTCACCACCACAGGGGAATGGCTACACCTTC.

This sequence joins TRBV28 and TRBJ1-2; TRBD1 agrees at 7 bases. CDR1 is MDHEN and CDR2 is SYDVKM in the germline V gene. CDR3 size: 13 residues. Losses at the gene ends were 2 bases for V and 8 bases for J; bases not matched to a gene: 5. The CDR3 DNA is TGTGCCAGCAGTTTAAGAACAGGGGTCGGCTACACCTTC. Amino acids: CASSLRTGVGYTF.

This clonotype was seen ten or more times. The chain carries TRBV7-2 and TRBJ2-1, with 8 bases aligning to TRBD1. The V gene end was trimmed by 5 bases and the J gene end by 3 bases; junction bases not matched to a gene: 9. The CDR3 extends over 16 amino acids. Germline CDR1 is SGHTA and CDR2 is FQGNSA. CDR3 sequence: CASSADGTGVYNEQFF. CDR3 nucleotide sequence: TGTGCCAGCAGCGCTGACGGGACAGGTGTCTACAATGAGCAGTTCTTC.

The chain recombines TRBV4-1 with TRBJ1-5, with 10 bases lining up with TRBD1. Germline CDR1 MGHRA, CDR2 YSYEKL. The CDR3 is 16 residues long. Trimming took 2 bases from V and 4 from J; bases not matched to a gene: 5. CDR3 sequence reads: CASSQIPGQGNQPQHF. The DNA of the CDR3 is TGCGCCAGCAGCCAAATCCCGGGACAGGGGAATCAGCCCCAGCATTTT.

CDR3 in amino acids: CASSGVETGAYEQYF. CDR3 DNA sequence: TGTGCCAGCAGTGGTGTGGAGACAGGGGCCTACGAGCAGTACTTC. The rearrangement uses TRBV28 and TRBJ2-7; 8 nucleotides line up with TRBD1. The V segment lost 5 bases and the J segment 2 bases; nucleotides outside the gene matches: 8. CDR1 and CDR2 from the germline V gene are MDHEN and SYDVKM. There are 15 residues in the CDR3.

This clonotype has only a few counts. The CDR3 loop reads CASQDNFMETQYF. For the CDR3, the DNA is TGTGCTAGTCAAGACAACTTTATGGAGACCCAGTACTTC. The rearrangement links TRBV7-7 to TRBJ2-5; D gene uncertain. The CDR3 consists of 13 residues. Per the germline V gene, CDR1 is SSHAT and CDR2 is FNYEAQ (reference sequence). The entire variable domain, with the rest obtained from reference TRBV7-7 and TRBJ2-5, is as follows: GAGVSQSPRYKVTKRGQDVTLRCDPISSHATLYWYQQALGQGPEFLTYFNYEAQPDKSGLPSDRFSAERPEGSISTLTIQRTEQRDSAMYRCASQDNFMETQYFGPGTRLLVL.

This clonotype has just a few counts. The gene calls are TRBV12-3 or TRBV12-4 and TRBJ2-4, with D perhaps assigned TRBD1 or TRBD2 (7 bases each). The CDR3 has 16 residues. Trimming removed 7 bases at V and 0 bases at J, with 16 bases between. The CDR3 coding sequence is TGTGCCAGCACCCAGGGGGGGCAGTTAGCCAAAAACATTCAGTACTTC. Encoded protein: CASTQGGQLAKNIQYF.

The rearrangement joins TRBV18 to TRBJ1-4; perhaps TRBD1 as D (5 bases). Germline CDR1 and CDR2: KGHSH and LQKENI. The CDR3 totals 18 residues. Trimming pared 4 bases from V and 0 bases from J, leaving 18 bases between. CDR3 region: CASSQQDGGAATNEKLFF. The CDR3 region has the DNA TGTGCCAGCTCACAACAGGATGGGGGAGCTGCAACTAATGAAAAACTGTTTTTT. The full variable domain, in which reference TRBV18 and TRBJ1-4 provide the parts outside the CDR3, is NAGVMQNPRHLVRRRGQEARLRCSPMKGHSHVYWYRQLPEEGLKFMVYLQKENIIDESGMPKERFSAEFPKEGPSILRIQQVVRGDSAAYFCASSQQDGGAATNEKLFFGSGTQLSVL.

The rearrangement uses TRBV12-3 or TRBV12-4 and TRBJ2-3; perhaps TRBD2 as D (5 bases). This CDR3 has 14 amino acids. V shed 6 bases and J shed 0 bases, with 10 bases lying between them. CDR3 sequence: CASRPGYSTDTQYF. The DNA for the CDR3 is TGTGCCAGCAGACCGGGATATAGCACAGATACGCAGTATTTT.

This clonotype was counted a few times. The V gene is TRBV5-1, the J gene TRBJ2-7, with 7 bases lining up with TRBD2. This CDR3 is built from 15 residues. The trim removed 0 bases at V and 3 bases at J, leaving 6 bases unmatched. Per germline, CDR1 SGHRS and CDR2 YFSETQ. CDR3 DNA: TGCGCCAGCAGCTTGGACCTAGCGGAGATCTACGAGCAGTACTTC. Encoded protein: CASSLDLAEIYEQYF.

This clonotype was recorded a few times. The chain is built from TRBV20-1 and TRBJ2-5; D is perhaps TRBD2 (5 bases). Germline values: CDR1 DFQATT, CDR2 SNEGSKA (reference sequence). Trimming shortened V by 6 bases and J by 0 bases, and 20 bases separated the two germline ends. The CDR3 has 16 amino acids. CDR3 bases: TGCAGTGCGCGACCCTCCCCCGGGGAGTACCAAGAGACCCAGTACTTC. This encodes CSARPSPGEYQETQYF.

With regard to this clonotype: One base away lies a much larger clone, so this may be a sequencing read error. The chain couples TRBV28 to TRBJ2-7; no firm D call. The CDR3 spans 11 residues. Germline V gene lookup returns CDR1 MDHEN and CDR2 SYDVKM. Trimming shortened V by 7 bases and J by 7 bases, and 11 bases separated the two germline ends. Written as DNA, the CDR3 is TGTGCCAGCAACCCCAACAGAGAGCAGTACTTC. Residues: CASNPNREQYF.

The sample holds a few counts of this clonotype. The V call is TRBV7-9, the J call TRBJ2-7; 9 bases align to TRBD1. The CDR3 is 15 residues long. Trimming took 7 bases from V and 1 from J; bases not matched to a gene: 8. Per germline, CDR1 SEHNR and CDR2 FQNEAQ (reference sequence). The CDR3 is CASTAPGQGSYEQYF. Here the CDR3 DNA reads TGTGCCAGCACCGCACCGGGACAGGGTTCCTACGAGCAGTACTTC.

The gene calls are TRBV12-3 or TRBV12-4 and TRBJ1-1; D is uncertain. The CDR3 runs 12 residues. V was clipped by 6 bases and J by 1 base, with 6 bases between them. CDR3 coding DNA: TGTGCCAGCAGGCCGTGGAACACTGAAGCTTTCTTT. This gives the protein CASRPWNTEAFF.

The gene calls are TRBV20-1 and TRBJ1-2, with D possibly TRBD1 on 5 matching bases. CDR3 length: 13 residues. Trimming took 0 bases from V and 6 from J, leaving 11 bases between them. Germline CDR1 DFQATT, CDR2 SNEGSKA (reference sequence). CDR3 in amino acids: CSAREGPANGYTF. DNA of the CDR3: TGCAGTGCTAGAGAGGGACCGGCGAATGGCTACACCTTC.